This T cell receptor (beta chain) was sequenced during a study of blood T cell repertoires in COVID-19. At the level of the study: Acute and convalescent COVID-19 specimens originated in the United States, Italy and Spain. From T cells, B-cell-depleted T cells, or PBMCs came the material, which was cDNA or gDNA.

The CDR3 contains 17 residues. Per the germline V gene, CDR1 is MGHDK and CDR2 is SYGVNS. V was shortened by 2 bases and J by 3 bases, with 19 bases between the two germline ends. Seattle researchers signed up patients amid active infection and tracked them longitudinally. Per the study methods: For nucleated cells, counts were estimated from reference gene primer amplification. Only in-frame clones appear in the TCRdb table, and some are missing; sequencing was by immunoSEQ multiplex PCR. V and J calls plus clone size are reproduced from that table; the DNA served to infer D and trimming. The top ten hold about 1% of the sample, which has about half a million clones, 89% seen once.

The clonotype originates from a man between 18 and 29 years old with COVID-19, enrolled during active disease. The sample comprised peripheral blood. J is TRBJ1-2 and V is TRBV25-1; perhaps TRBD1 as D (5 bases). The CDR3 loop is CASSEVEGRGPHYGYTF. CDR3 coding DNA: TGTGCCAGCAGTGAAGTTGAAGGGAGGGGCCCACACTATGGCTACACCTTC.